The T cell receptor beta chain described here comes from a study of cytomegalovirus exposure and HLA in healthy donors. This clone was found a few times. PCR primers comprised 60 Vbeta and 13 Jbeta primers. The data were produced by immunoSEQ multiplex PCR, yet TCRdb's version contains in-frame clones alone and is incomplete. Among approximately 280,000 clones listed, around 90% were seen once. V gave up 7 bases and J gave up 0 bases, with 15 bases separating them. In germline, CDR1 is KGHSH, CDR2 LQKENI. The CDR3 runs to 15 residues. The V call is TRBV18, the J call TRBJ1-1, with D possibly TRBD1 on 6 matching bases. This TCR was recovered from a woman aged 18-35 years in good health and CMV-seronegative. The specimen was PBMCs. The CDR3 bases are TGTGCCAGCTTACCGTCAGGGACACTGAACACTGAAGCTTTCTTT. It translates to CASLPSGTLNTEAFF.